This T cell receptor beta chain was identified in a study of cytomegalovirus exposure and HLA in healthy donors. Whole-study results and caveats: Associated with cytomegalovirus, according to the listing, were some 150 TCR beta chains. Most sequenced TCRs were rare (though some public TCRs occurred in many donors).

V shed 4 bases, J shed 1 base, and the junction held 1 base outside the gene matches. CDR1 and CDR2 from the germline V gene are MGHRA and YSYEKL. This CDR3 spans 14 amino acids. For this clone: Its antigen is currently unknown.

The method was immunoSEQ multiplex PCR; TCRdb's version includes in-frame clones alone and lacks a portion of them. The profile shows fewer than 90,000 clones, approximately 95% of them singletons. The chain joins TRBV4-1 to TRBJ2-3; 8 bases are a match to TRBD2. Source material: PBMCs. The receptor was derived from a woman aged 18 to 35 in good health and CMV-seronegative. Here the CDR3 DNA reads TGCGCCAGCAGCCTGCGGGGGGGCACAGATACGCAGTATTTT. Protein product: CASSLRGGTDTQYF.